These 30 T cell receptor beta chains were sequenced from one sample in a study of T cells in Graves' hyperthyroidism and ophthalmopathy. Amplified regions were TCR beta CDR3 sequences from RNA transcripts. A set of HTBI primers served as the primers for a first-round RT-PCR of the TCR CDR3. TCRdb analysed the multiplex PCR reads with MiXCR anew, one entry per CDR3 protein. The sample records about 520,000 distinct CDR3 sequences, approximately 25% being singletons. The material sequenced was blood. These TCRs come from a woman aged 25 to 45 with Graves' ophthalmopathy.

This clonotype was seen repeatedly, ten times or more. The chain joins TRBV10-3 to TRBJ1-1; D unclear. With 0 bases removed from V and 11 bases from J, the gap between germline ends came to 7 bases. The CDR3 covers 11 residues. CDR1 and CDR2 from the germline V gene are ENHRY and SYGVKD. The CDR3 protein is CAISESGRAFF. In DNA form, the CDR3 reads TGTGCCATCAGTGAGTCCGGACGGGCTTTCTTT.

This clonotype was seen many times. The J gene is TRBJ1-6, the V gene TRBV6-2 or TRBV6-3, with D perhaps TRBD1 (6 bases). The germline V gene encodes CDR1 MNHEY and CDR2 SVGEGT. The CDR3 sequence is 14 residues long. V was shortened by 9 bases and J by 9 bases, with 18 bases between the two germline ends. Here the CDR3 DNA reads TGTGCCAGTGATGGGTCGGGGGCAGGTTCACCCCTCCACTTT. The encoded protein is CASDGSGAGSPLHF.

This clonotype was picked up many times. The chain's CDR3 is CASSRLTSGEDTGELFF. The CDR3 DNA is TGTGCCAGCAGCCGCTTGACTAGCGGGGAGGACACCGGGGAGCTGTTTTTT. J is TRBJ2-2 and V is TRBV13; the match to TRBD2 covers 11 bases. This CDR3 region has 17 residues. J gave up 3 bases and V 5 bases, and 8 bases lay outside the gene matches. CDR1 and CDR2 (germline): PRHDT, FYEKMQ (reference sequence).

This clonotype was counted at least ten times. The chain is built from TRBV7-2 and TRBJ2-5; tentative D call: TRBD2 (6 bases). Germline V gene data show CDR1 as SGHTA and CDR2 as FQGNSA. V was pared by 3 bases and J by 4 bases, with 12 bases between. The CDR3 is 14 amino acids. The CDR3 DNA is TGTGCCAGCAGCTTCCCGGCGGGGCGAGAGACCCAGTACTTC. The encoded protein is CASSFPAGRETQYF.

There are many counts of this clonotype. The rearrangement joins TRBV6-2 or TRBV6-3 to TRBJ1-2; no firm D call. V lost 5 bases, J lost 4 bases, and 11 bases lay in between. CDR1 MNHEY and CDR2 SVGEGT come from the germline V gene. CDR3 size: 13 residues. The CDR3: CASSPGAGYGYTF. The DNA for the CDR3 is TGTGCCAGCAGTCCCGGAGCGGGCTATGGCTACACCTTC.

The chain couples TRBV12-3 or TRBV12-4 to TRBJ2-5; D might be TRBD1 (6 bases). V lost 5 bases and J 3 bases, leaving 16 bases between the germline ends. There are 15 residues in the CDR3. The CDR3 bases are TGTGCCAGCAGTCTCCTTCACAGGGTCGAAGAGACCCAGTACTTC. Protein sequence: CASSLLHRVEETQYF.

This clonotype has a count of ten or more. CDR3 DNA sequence: TGTGCCAGCAGTTTAGCCTGGACCGACGGGGAGCTGTTTTTT. Protein: CASSLAWTDGELFF. J is TRBJ2-2 and V is TRBV12-3 or TRBV12-4; D remains unclear. The ends were cut back, 0 bases at V and 7 bases at J, with 9 bases in the middle. CDR3 length: 14 amino acids.

Ten or more counts support this clonotype. At one of its ends the junction is not consistent with the germline gene, which may arise from a read error. The chain has TRBV20-1 and TRBJ1-1; D uncertain. CDR3 length equals 8 residues. Germline loops: CDR1 DFQATT, CDR2 SNEGSKA (reference sequence). CDR3 sequence: CSASSESF. Written as DNA, the CDR3 is TGCAGTGCTAGCTCGGAGAGCTTT.

This clonotype turned up a few times. The chain recombines TRBV28 with TRBJ1-1; D unresolved. V lost 6 bases, J lost 3 bases, and 8 bases lay in between. From germline, CDR1 is MDHEN and CDR2 SYDVKM. The CDR3 is 12 residues long. CDR3 loop: CASSPLHTEAFF. CDR3 DNA sequence: TGTGCCAGCAGCCCATTACACACTGAAGCTTTCTTT. Variable domain in full (rest from reference TRBV28 and TRBJ1-1): DVKVTQSSRYLVKRTGEKVFLECVQDMDHENMFWYRQDPGLGLRLIYFSYDVKMKEKGDIPEGYSVSREKKERFSLILESASTNQTSMYLCASSPLHTEAFFGQGTRLTVV.

This clonotype was recorded at least ten times. V is TRBV7-2 and J is TRBJ2-2, with 8 bases fitting TRBD2. The CDR3 runs 15 residues. The V and J ends lost 3 bases and 4 bases, in that order; junction bases with no gene match: 4. Per germline, CDR1 SGHTA and CDR2 FQGNSA. The CDR3 nucleotides read TGTGCCAGCAGCTTCGGGACTAGAGGCACCGGGGAGCTGTTTTTT. It codes for CASSFGTRGTGELFF.

In this sample, this clonotype turned up many times. The rearrangement uses TRBV6-1 and TRBJ1-2; weak D call: TRBD1 (5 bases). The CDR3 runs to 16 residues. Germline CDR1 is MNHNS and CDR2 is SASEGT. V was cut by 7 bases and J by 2 bases, with 20 bases left in between. CDR3 nucleotides: TGTGCCAGCATCTTCGATGGGACGACGGAAAACTATGGCTACACCTTC. This gives the protein CASIFDGTTENYGYTF.

This clonotype occurred many times. The DNA of the CDR3 is TGTGCCAGCATACTGTCAGCGACGGGCCAAGAGACCCAGTACTTC. Its protein product is CASILSATGQETQYF. The J gene is TRBJ2-5, the V gene TRBV6-9; no clear D. CDR1 and CDR2 (germline): MNHGY, SVAAGI. This CDR3 is 15 amino acids long. V was cut by 7 bases and J by 1 base, with 16 bases left in between.

This clonotype was observed a handful of times. This sequence joins TRBV5-8 and TRBJ2-4; 12 bases are a match to TRBD2. Germline CDR1 is SGHTS and CDR2 is YDEGEE. CDR3 length equals 18 residues. V trimming: 0 bases; J trimming: 6 bases; junction bases outside the gene matches: 10. CDR3 amino acids: CASSLVYLAGGQGNIQYF. CDR3 bases: TGTGCCAGCAGCTTGGTCTACCTAGCGGGGGGGCAGGGAAACATTCAGTACTTC.

This clonotype showed up many times. The rearrangement joins TRBV12-3 or TRBV12-4 to TRBJ1-1; no firm D call. The CDR3 is made up of 10 amino acids. V was clipped by 8 bases and J by 8 bases, with 9 bases between them. The CDR3, as DNA: TGTGCCAGCGGCGAATGGGAAGCTTTCTTT. This encodes CASGEWEAFF.

This clonotype came up a few times. The gene calls are TRBV20-1 and TRBJ1-5; TRBD1 might be the D (5 bases). Germline V CDR1 and CDR2: DFQATT, SNEGSKA (reference sequence). V shed 2 bases and J shed 6 bases, with 14 bases lying between them. The CDR3 covers 14 residues. The CDR3, as DNA: TGCAGTGCTAGAATGGGAGACAGTTCTCAGCCCCAGCATTTT. Translating gives CSARMGDSSQPQHF.

Remarks on this clonotype: A junction end diverges from the germline sequence, so it may reflect a read error. V is TRBV20-1 and J is TRBJ2-7; D is tentatively TRBD1 or TRBD2 (6 bases each). The CDR3 totals 14 residues. CDR1 DFQATT and CDR2 SNEGSKA come from the germline V gene (reference sequence). The CDR3 protein is CSAVRTIGGYDQYF. CDR3 nucleotide sequence: TGCAGTGCTGTTAGGACTATCGGGGGCTACGATCAGTACTTC.

This clonotype was seen many times. The rearrangement uses TRBV5-1 and TRBJ1-2; the D gene is possibly TRBD1 (5 bases). This CDR3 contains 15 residues. Trimming removed 5 bases at V and 6 bases at J, with 20 bases between. Germline values: CDR1 SGHRS, CDR2 YFSETQ. The CDR3 here is CASRPGGGPNHGYTF. The CDR3 coding sequence is TGCGCCAGCAGACCCGGGGGAGGACCTAATCATGGCTACACCTTC.

Notes on this clonotype: No conserved phenylalanine or tryptophan is present at the end of the CDR3, so a read error is the likely explanation. The rearrangement joins TRBV18 to TRBJ1-1; D is unresolved. The V and J ends lost 2 bases and 2 bases respectively, with 6 bases between them. The CDR3 sequence is 13 residues long. Germline V lookup: CDR1 KGHSH, CDR2 LQKENI. As DNA, the CDR3 is TGTGCCAGCTCACCAATCCAAAACACTGAAGCTTTCTTG. The encoded protein is CASSPIQNTEAFL.

In this sample, this clonotype turned up many times. The genes are TRBV30 and TRBJ1-2; tentatively, D is TRBD1 (5 bases). This CDR3 region has 16 residues. The germline V and J ends were trimmed by 0 bases and 1 base, with 15 bases remaining between them. Germline values: CDR1 GTSNPN, CDR2 SVGIG (reference sequence). CDR3 loop: CAWSVNLAGFNYGYTF. In nucleotides, the CDR3 is TGTGCCTGGAGTGTAAATTTGGCAGGGTTTAACTATGGCTACACCTTC.

The J gene is TRBJ2-7, the V gene TRBV9; a weak D match, TRBD1 (6 bases). CDR1 is SGDLS and CDR2 is YYNGEE in the germline V gene. The CDR3 covers 14 residues. V was trimmed by 3 bases and J by 4 bases, leaving 14 bases between them. The DNA for the CDR3 is TGTGCCAGCAGCGAGGGGGACCCGGGGTACGAGCAGTACTTC. It encodes CASSEGDPGYEQYF.

The gene calls are TRBV6-1 and TRBJ2-7; maybe TRBD1 (5 bases). CDR3 length: 13 amino acids. Trimming took off 9 bases at V and 0 bases at J, with 12 bases between the two ends. Germline lookup yields CDR1 MNHNS and CDR2 SASEGT. The CDR3 region has the DNA TGTGCCAGTCTGACAGTTGGCTCCTACGAGCAGTACTTC. It encodes CASLTVGSYEQYF.

The chain couples TRBV5-5 to TRBJ1-2, with D maybe TRBD1 (6 bases). The CDR3 totals 14 residues. Trimming cost V 4 bases and J 7 bases, with 17 bases left between them. The germline V gene has CDR1 SGHKS and CDR2 YYEKEE (reference sequence). The CDR3 sequence is CASSHVGGLFGYTF. CDR3 in DNA: TGTGCCAGCAGCCACGTCGGGGGGCTCTTTGGCTACACCTTC. Filled out from reference TRBV5-5 and TRBJ1-2, the complete variable domain reads DAGVTQSPTHLIKTRGQQVTLRCSPISGHKSVSWYQQVLGQGPQFIFQYYEKEERGRGNFPDRFSARQFPNYSSELNVNALLLGDSALYLCASSHVGGLFGYTFGSGTRLTVV.

This clonotype was seen ten or more times. This rearrangement joins TRBV6-1 to TRBJ1-1; weak D call: TRBD1 (5 bases). V was clipped by 6 bases and J by 1 base, with 12 bases between them. This CDR3 spans 14 amino acids. Germline V gene lookup returns CDR1 MNHNS and CDR2 SASEGT. The CDR3 spells CASSLNGANTEAFF. DNA for the CDR3: TGTGCCAGCAGCCTAAATGGGGCGAACACTGAAGCTTTCTTT.

This clonotype was recorded at least ten times. J is TRBJ1-1 and V is TRBV20-1; D uncertain. CDR1 DFQATT and CDR2 SNEGSKA come from the germline V gene (reference sequence). Trimming pared 6 bases from V and 6 bases from J, leaving 11 bases between. CDR3 size: 11 residues. CDR3 bases: TGCAGTGCCTGGGGTGGCGCTGAAGCTTTCTTT. Its protein product is CSAWGGAEAFF.

This clonotype was found a few times. V gene TRBV20-1 combines with J gene TRBJ2-7; 10 bases line up with TRBD2. Per the germline V gene, CDR1 is DFQATT and CDR2 is SNEGSKA (reference sequence). The CDR3 spans 14 residues. V was clipped by 1 base and J by 3 bases; unmatched bases: 3. This CDR3 is CSARGTSGDYEQYF. In DNA, the CDR3 is TGCAGTGCTAGAGGCACTAGCGGGGACTACGAGCAGTACTTC.

This rearrangement joins TRBV12-3 or TRBV12-4 to TRBJ1-2, with D unresolved. The CDR3 has 13 amino acids. Trimming cost V 3 bases and J 6 bases, with 11 bases left between them. The CDR3 DNA reads as TGTGCCAGCAGTTTCGGCGGTGGGAATGGCTACACCTTC. Its protein product is CASSFGGGNGYTF.

This clonotype was seen more than once but under ten times. The chain carries TRBV25-1 and TRBJ2-7; the D gene is possibly TRBD2 (7 bases). V was cut by 1 base and J by 3 bases, with 19 bases left in between. The CDR3 sequence is 17 residues long. The germline V gene has CDR1 MGHDK and CDR2 SYGVNS. CDR3 in amino acids: CASSEWIGGLESYEQYF. As DNA, the CDR3 is TGTGCCAGCAGTGAATGGATCGGGGGGCTGGAAAGCTACGAGCAGTACTTC.

The chain carries TRBV12-5 and TRBJ2-5; 8 bases line up with TRBD2. Germline CDR1 is LGHNT and CDR2 is FRNRAP. This CDR3 has 15 amino acids. Losses at the gene ends were 4 bases for V and 4 bases for J; bases not matched to a gene: 8. The CDR3 DNA sequence: TGTGCTAGTGGTTCGGGGACCAGCGGGGGAGAGACCCAGTACTTC. This translates into CASGSGTSGGETQYF.

There are many counts of this clonotype. This chain links TRBV20-1 with TRBJ2-7, with unresolved D. V lost 6 bases and J 0 bases, leaving 21 bases between the germline ends. The V gene's germline CDR1 is DFQATT and CDR2 SNEGSKA (reference sequence). This CDR3 is built from 16 residues. DNA for the CDR3: TGCAGTGCCCTATCCCCTGACGACGCCTTCTCCTACGAGCAGTACTTC. Translating it yields CSALSPDDAFSYEQYF.

V and J are TRBV20-1 and TRBJ1-2, with D uncertain. V gave up 3 bases and J gave up 3 bases, with 11 bases separating them. Germline assignment: CDR1 DFQATT and CDR2 SNEGSKA (reference sequence). This CDR3 comprises 13 residues. The CDR3 sequence: CSASRGDYYGYTF. The DNA of the CDR3 is TGCAGTGCTAGCCGGGGAGACTACTATGGCTACACCTTC.